The 27 T cell receptor beta chains reported below all come from one sample, sequenced in a study of patients and donors after allogeneic stem cell transplantation. TCRdb fed the RT-PCR reads into MiXCR, producing one record per CDR3 protein. The sample lists about 960,000 distinct CDR3 sequences; 15% to 20% were seen once. Sequenced: blood, either unsorted or a sorted T cell fraction (not recorded which). These TCRs come from a human donor who was either an allogeneic HSCT recipient or a stem cell or donor lymphocyte infusion donor (not recorded which). It is not recorded whose cells these are; they may come from a transplant donor.

The rearrangement uses TRBV7-9 and TRBJ2-7; 9 nucleotides align to TRBD2. Trimming removed 6 bases from V and 2 bases from J; junction bases left unmatched: 5. This CDR3 contains 14 residues. Germline V lookup: CDR1 SEHNR, CDR2 FQNEAQ (reference sequence). The CDR3 spells CASSWTSAPYEQYF. CDR3 DNA: TGTGCCAGCAGTTGGACTAGCGCTCCCTACGAGCAGTACTTC.

The chain recombines TRBV3-1 with TRBJ2-3, with 8 bases lining up with TRBD2. This CDR3 contains 16 residues. CDR1 is LGHDT, CDR2 YNNKEL, per germline (reference sequence). The ends lost 1 base at V and 1 base at J; junction bases unmatched: 4. Here the CDR3 reads CASSQVPGLGTDTQYF. The CDR3 DNA reads TGTGCCAGCAGCCAAGTCCCGGGACTAGGCACAGATACGCAGTATTTT.

The table lists this clonotype with a few counts. The chain couples TRBV4-1 to TRBJ2-3; possible D gene TRBD1, 6 bases. Germline CDR1 and CDR2: MGHRA and YSYEKL. There are 17 residues in the CDR3. V was clipped by 0 bases and J by 0 bases, with 13 bases between them. CDR3 sequence reads: CASSQDPSTGSTDTQYF. The CDR3 nucleotides are TGCGCCAGCAGCCAAGATCCGTCCACAGGGAGCACAGATACGCAGTATTTT.

J is TRBJ1-2 and V is TRBV4-2; no firm D call. V was shortened by 0 bases and J by 2 bases, with 7 bases between the two germline ends. CDR1 LGHNA and CDR2 YNFKEQ come from the germline V gene. CDR3 length: 14 amino acids. The CDR3 bases are TGTGCCAGCAGCCAAGATAAAGACAACTATGGCTACACCTTC. Amino acid sequence: CASSQDKDNYGYTF.

The V gene is TRBV2, the J gene TRBJ2-7; either TRBD1 or TRBD2 may fit D (5 bases each). This CDR3 spans 12 amino acids. Germline V gene data show CDR1 as SNHLY and CDR2 as FYNNEI. V lost 6 bases and J 4 bases, leaving 10 bases between the germline ends. The CDR3 here is CASRRWGYEQYF. The CDR3 DNA reads TGTGCCAGCAGAAGGTGGGGGTACGAGCAGTACTTC.

This clonotype was seen more than once but under ten times. The CDR3 protein is CASSWGQGQTEAFF. In nucleotides, the CDR3 is TGTGCCAGTAGTTGGGGACAGGGACAAACTGAAGCTTTCTTT. The chain employs TRBV19 and TRBJ1-1; the match to TRBD1 covers 9 bases. This CDR3 is 14 amino acids long. With V trimmed by 5 bases and J by 5 bases, 6 bases remained unmatched. From germline, CDR1 is LNHDA and CDR2 SQIVND (reference sequence).

This clonotype was detected a few times. V usage is TRBV5-1 and J usage is TRBJ1-2; TRBD1 matches 9 bases. Germline V gene sequence: CDR1 SGHRS, CDR2 YFSETQ. V gave up 4 bases and J gave up 4 bases; unmatched junction bases: 8. The CDR3 length is 15 residues. CDR3 in amino acids: CASSPTGGGFYGYTF. The CDR3 DNA sequence: TGCGCCAGCAGCCCCACAGGGGGCGGCTTCTATGGCTACACCTTC.

This chain joins TRBV5-6 and TRBJ1-1; D is possibly TRBD1 (5 bases). Looked up from germline, CDR1 is SGHDT and CDR2 is YYEEEE. Trimming took off 7 bases at V and 5 bases at J, with 21 bases between the two ends. The CDR3 is 15 amino acids. The CDR3 reads CASLLGVRSGTEAFF. DNA of the CDR3: TGTGCCAGCTTGTTGGGGGTTCGATCCGGTACTGAAGCTTTCTTT.

V usage is TRBV4-1 and J usage is TRBJ2-7; 7 bases match TRBD1. CDR3 size: 13 residues. Germline CDR1 and CDR2: MGHRA and YSYEKL. V was pared by 1 base and J by 7 bases, with 4 bases of the junction left unmatched. CDR3 sequence reads: CASSQGTGWEQYF. CDR3 DNA: TGCGCCAGCAGCCAAGGGACAGGCTGGGAGCAGTACTTC.

DNA for the CDR3: TGTGCCAGCATCCTTGCGGGGGGGCCATCCGATACGCAGTATTTT. Its protein is CASILAGGPSDTQYF. V gene TRBV12-3 or TRBV12-4 combines with J gene TRBJ2-3; 9 nucleotides agree with TRBD2. The CDR3 is 15 residues long. The J segment lost 6 bases and the V segment lost 7 bases, leaving 11 bases of the junction unmatched.

This chain uses TRBV12-3 or TRBV12-4 with TRBJ2-1; 7 nucleotides line up with TRBD2. With V trimmed by 6 bases and J by 8 bases, 7 bases remained unmatched. This CDR3 has 13 amino acids. CDR3 sequence reads: CASSPHTSDEQFF. The CDR3 DNA is TGTGCCAGCAGCCCACACACTAGCGATGAGCAGTTCTTC.

This clonotype was detected a few times. The chain links TRBV4-1 to TRBJ2-5, with 12 bases that match TRBD2. The germline V gene has CDR1 MGHRA and CDR2 YSYEKL. The CDR3 is 18 residues long. The J segment lost 5 bases and the V segment lost 1 base, leaving 11 bases of the junction unmatched. In DNA form, the CDR3 reads TGCGCCAGCAGCCAAGGAGGGTCCCGACTAGCGGGAGATGAGACCCAGTACTTC. Translating it yields CASSQGGSRLAGDETQYF.

The rearrangement uses TRBV5-1 and TRBJ2-3; D remains ambiguous. This CDR3 spans 16 amino acids. V was clipped by 4 bases and J by 5 bases, with 20 bases between them. The germline V gene has CDR1 SGHRS and CDR2 YFSETQ. The CDR3 here is CASSRNRVSGEDTQYF. CDR3 coding DNA: TGCGCCAGCAGCCGCAACCGGGTCTCCGGCGAAGATACGCAGTATTTT.

The chain joins TRBV29-1 to TRBJ2-3; D remains unclear. The CDR3 is 16 amino acids. The V and J ends lost 2 bases and 1 base respectively, with 16 bases between them. In germline, CDR1 is SQVTM, CDR2 ANQGSEA. The CDR3 coding sequence is TGCAGCGTTGAACTGTGGGAAACTGGACGCACAGATACGCAGTATTTT. Protein: CSVELWETGRTDTQYF.

In this sample, this clonotype turned up many times. This chain connects TRBV12-3 or TRBV12-4 to TRBJ2-7, with 8 bases lining up with TRBD1. With 1 base clipped from V and 2 bases from J, the junction kept 4 bases outside the gene matches. There are 15 residues in the CDR3. CDR3 amino acids: CASSLEWTGPYEQYF. In nucleotides, the CDR3 is TGTGCCAGCAGTTTAGAATGGACAGGGCCCTACGAGCAGTACTTC.

Only a few counts were recorded for this clonotype. The chain combines TRBV10-3 with TRBJ1-5; the D is unclear. V was shortened by 2 bases and J by 6 bases, with 11 bases between the two germline ends. The CDR3 covers 14 residues. Germline loops: CDR1 ENHRY, CDR2 SYGVKD. CDR3 coding DNA: TGTGCCATCAGTGAGGTTTCGGTTGGTCAGCCCCAGCATTTT. It codes for CAISEVSVGQPQHF.

The V and J genes are TRBV3-1 and TRBJ1-2; 8 bases align to TRBD1. The CDR3 loop spans 13 amino acids. The trim removed 4 bases at V and 7 bases at J, leaving 5 bases unmatched. Germline V gene sequence: CDR1 LGHDT, CDR2 YNNKEL (reference sequence). The CDR3 DNA reads TGTGCCAGCAGCCTGGACAGGGTCTCTGGCTACACCTTC. Translation gives CASSLDRVSGYTF. Supplemented by reference TRBV3-1 and TRBJ1-2, the full variable domain reads DTAVSQTPKYLVTQMGNDKSIKCEQNLGHDTMYWYKQDSKKFLKIMFSYNNKELIINETVPNRFSPKSPDKAHLNLHINSLELGDSAVYFCASSLDRVSGYTFGSGTRLTVV.

The chain carries TRBV12-3 or TRBV12-4 and TRBJ2-3, with D perhaps TRBD1 or TRBD2 (7 bases each). The CDR3 has 17 amino acids. The ends were cut back, 7 bases at V and 3 bases at J, with 23 bases in the middle. CDR3 protein: CASITGASGDETDTQYF. The CDR3 region has the DNA TGTGCCAGCATCACAGGGGCTAGCGGTGATGAGACAGATACGCAGTATTTT.

The gene calls are TRBV6-6 and TRBJ2-7; D perhaps matches TRBD1 (6 bases). This CDR3 has 13 residues. Germline CDR1 is MNHNY and CDR2 is SVGAGI (reference sequence). Trimming stripped 11 bases from V and 2 bases from J, with 16 bases between. The CDR3 nucleotides are TGTGCCGTTTGGGCAGGGGACACCTACGAGCAGTACTTC. Its protein product is CAVWAGDTYEQYF.

This clonotype was seen only a few times. This chain uses TRBV27 with TRBJ2-3, with 9 bases identical to TRBD1. CDR1 is MNHEY and CDR2 is SMNVEV in the germline V gene (reference sequence). The ends lost 5 bases at V and 3 bases at J; junction bases unmatched: 6. CDR3 size: 15 residues. CDR3 residues: CASSTGTGPTDTQYF. Written as DNA, the CDR3 is TGTGCCAGCAGTACCGGGACAGGGCCGACAGATACGCAGTATTTT.

V gene TRBV3-1 combines with J gene TRBJ2-1, with 8 bases lining up with TRBD2. Germline CDR1 reads LGHDT; CDR2 reads YNNKEL (reference sequence). This CDR3 contains 17 residues. Losses at the gene ends were 0 bases for V and 0 bases for J; bases not matched to a gene: 4. Written as DNA, the CDR3 is TGTGCCAGCAGCCAAGATGGACTAGCCAGCTCCTACAATGAGCAGTTCTTC. Protein: CASSQDGLASSYNEQFF.

The gene calls are TRBV5-1 and TRBJ2-3; 7 bases are a match to TRBD1. Germline assignment: CDR1 SGHRS and CDR2 YFSETQ. Trimming took 2 bases from V and 0 from J; bases not matched to a gene: 3. The CDR3 covers 15 residues. CDR3 residues: CASSFTGDSTDTQYF. DNA for the CDR3: TGCGCCAGCAGCTTTACAGGGGACAGCACAGATACGCAGTATTTT.

The J gene is TRBJ2-1, the V gene TRBV3-1, with TRBD2 matching 9 bases. Germline CDR1 LGHDT, CDR2 YNNKEL (reference sequence). The CDR3 runs 14 residues. The ends lost 3 bases at V and 7 bases at J; junction bases unmatched: 4. The CDR3 nucleotides are TGTGCCAGCAGCCAGTCTAGCGGGGTGAATGAGCAGTTCTTC. It is translated as CASSQSSGVNEQFF.

The table lists this clonotype with a few counts. The rearrangement uses TRBV12-3 or TRBV12-4 and TRBJ1-5; no firm D call. The CDR3 totals 14 residues. V lost 5 bases to trimming and J lost 1 base, with 9 bases between them. The CDR3 protein is CASSPHTSNQPQHF. CDR3 sequence (DNA): TGTGCCAGCAGTCCACACACGAGCAATCAGCCCCAGCATTTT.

This clonotype was recorded a few times. V is TRBV12-3 or TRBV12-4 and J is TRBJ2-1; TRBD2 might be the D (5 bases). CDR3 size: 15 residues. V shed 7 bases and J shed 3 bases, with 16 bases lying between them. CDR3 sequence reads: CASTLPPGIYNEQFF. The CDR3 DNA reads TGTGCCAGCACCCTGCCGCCCGGGATCTACAATGAGCAGTTCTTC.

This clonotype showed up just a few times. This chain joins TRBV10-3 and TRBJ1-5, with D tentatively TRBD1 (6 bases). Germline CDR1 reads ENHRY; CDR2 reads SYGVKD. The CDR3 consists of 13 residues. V lost 8 bases and J 5 bases, leaving 13 bases between the germline ends. CDR3 region: CAIQQGFDQPQHF. The CDR3 nucleotides are TGTGCCATCCAACAGGGTTTCGATCAGCCCCAGCATTTT.

The chain joins TRBV7-9 to TRBJ2-5; 13 positions match TRBD2. The germline CDR1 and CDR2 sequences are SEHNR and FQNEAQ (reference sequence). Trimming took 5 bases from V and 4 from J; bases not matched to a gene: 4. The CDR3 has 15 residues. CDR3 bases: TGTGCCAGCAGCACCCGACTAGCGGGAGGAGAGACCCAGTACTTC. Protein: CASSTRLAGGETQYF.